A selection of T cell receptor beta chains follows, all from one sample in a study of monozygotic twins with inflammatory bowel disease. TCRdb reprocessed the 5' RACE reads; each CDR3 protein has one entry and no DNA is given. The data show about 160,000 distinct CDR3 sequences, and the top ten clones hold 2% to 3%. Sequencing was performed on blood. Receptors were obtained from a human donor with ulcerative colitis or Crohn's disease, or a healthy co-twin of an affected twin (not recorded which). Both conserved end residues are part of each CDR3.

CDR3aa	v_gene	j_gene
CASRTTRGHTGELFF	TRBV28	TRBJ2-2
CASSVGDSYPQETQYF	TRBV5-1	TRBJ2-5
CAWSIENSYEQYF	TRBV30	TRBJ2-7
CASTLTGTGVGYGYTF	TRBV28	TRBJ1-2
CASSLGLGGDEQYF	TRBV7-2	TRBJ2-7
CASSVGLAHPGELFF	TRBV2	TRBJ2-2
CATSREAQNEQFF	TRBV15	TRBJ2-1
CASSTLLNEQFF	TRBV25-1	TRBJ2-1
CSVEGQVEDAQYF	TRBV29-1	TRBJ2-3
CASRVIGDQETQYF	TRBV5-1	TRBJ2-5
CASSLDVPSEQTSTDTQYF	TRBV11-1	TRBJ2-3
CSARDVAGGTGELFF	TRBV20-1	TRBJ2-2
CASTNGGSTDTQYF	TRBV5-4	TRBJ2-3
CASSLGIPGRNQPQHF	TRBV7-8	TRBJ1-5
CSVELGQGQETQYF	TRBV29-1	TRBJ2-5
CASSLAGTGLTEAFF	TRBV27	TRBJ1-1
CASSSNQLAGGAYEQYF	TRBV7-3	TRBJ2-7
CASSLAGQTDTQYF	TRBV7-6	TRBJ2-3
CASSHPQDSDQETQYF	TRBV4-1	TRBJ2-5
CSAKFLSSYNEQFF	TRBV20-1	TRBJ2-1
CASSSGGRGDTQYF	TRBV5-1	TRBJ2-3
CASRLTGGIETQYF	TRBV12-3/TRBV12-4	TRBJ2-5
CASSSPGARNEQFF	TRBV11-3	TRBJ2-1
CASSLEGAANEKLFF	TRBV5-1	TRBJ1-4
CASSLAGREQYF	TRBV7-6	TRBJ2-7
CASSLDTASSYEQYF	TRBV5-1	TRBJ2-7
CASSQSGYSGGASLLSYEQYF	TRBV4-2	TRBJ2-7
CASSSGNQETQYF	TRBV28	TRBJ2-5
CASSSSLHGEQFF	TRBV12-3/TRBV12-4	TRBJ2-1
CASRKNIQGYEQFF	TRBV7-9	TRBJ2-1